The 3 T cell receptor beta chains reported below all come from one sample, sequenced in a study of blood T cell repertoires in COVID-19. Sequencing was performed with immunoSEQ multiplex PCR; in TCRdb, only in-frame clones are kept and a portion is missing. The table lists some 250,000 clones, approximately 81% of them singletons. Input material: peripheral blood. The receptors come from a woman aged 60-75 years with active or convalescent COVID-19.

The genes are TRBV12-5 and TRBJ2-5; weak D call: TRBD1 (6 bases). The germline V and J ends were trimmed by 6 bases and 0 bases, with 17 bases remaining between them. This CDR3 spans 16 amino acids. Germline CDR1 reads LGHNT; CDR2 reads FRNRAP. The CDR3, as DNA: TGTGCTAGTGGCCGATCGATTGACAGGAACCAAGAGACCCAGTACTTC. It is translated as CASGRSIDRNQETQYF.

The CDR3 nucleotides are TGTGCCAGCAGTTACTCTTGGACAGGGGGGCTTACGGGCTACACCTTC. Translating it yields CASSYSWTGGLTGYTF. V gene TRBV6-5 combines with J gene TRBJ1-2, with 10 bases matching TRBD1. CDR3 length equals 16 residues. V gave up 0 bases and J gave up 8 bases; unmatched junction bases: 9. The V gene's germline CDR1 is MNHEY and CDR2 SVGAGI.

The chain carries TRBV7-6 and TRBJ1-1; no reliable D call. The V gene lost 2 bases and the J gene lost 6 bases, with 10 bases spanning the gap. This CDR3 spans 13 amino acids. Germline lookup yields CDR1 SGHVS and CDR2 FNYEAQ. The CDR3 DNA reads TGTGCCAGCAGCTTACATGGGAGTGCTGAAGCTTTCTTT. It encodes CASSLHGSAEAFF.